This is a list of T cell receptor beta chains from one sample in a study of blood T cell repertoires in COVID-19. The protocol was immunoSEQ multiplex PCR, while the TCRdb copy is restricted to in-frame clones and leaves out a portion. The sample has 250,000 to 300,000 clones, approximately 90% seen once. Sequences were obtained from PBMCs or T cells enriched from blood (not recorded which). Receptor source: a woman aged 40 to 50 with acute COVID-19. Both conserved end residues are part of each CDR3. Each record gives: V gene, D gene, CDR3 length, clone size, J gene, CDR3 protein, CDR3 DNA. A D gene is named only where the DNA matches it firmly. A row's size may be missing; if present it is once, few, many or a size class.

v_gene: TRBV11-1; d_gene: NA; len: 15; abundance: NA; j_gene: TRBJ1-1; CDR3aa: CASSLVQGRNTEAFF; CDR3nt: TGTGCCAGCAGCTTAGTTCAGGGGAGGAACACTGAAGCTTTCTTT
v_gene: TRBV29-1; d_gene: TRBD1; len: 12; abundance: NA; j_gene: TRBJ2-1; CDR3aa: CSAGTGYNEQFF; CDR3nt: TGCAGCGCCGGGACAGGGTACAATGAGCAGTTCTTC
v_gene: TRBV7-3; d_gene: TRBD1; len: 18; abundance: NA; j_gene: TRBJ1-3; CDR3aa: CASSHQDRGLRSGNTIYF; CDR3nt: TGTGCCAGCAGCCACCAGGACAGGGGCCTCCGCTCTGGAAACACCATATATTTT
v_gene: TRBV11-2; d_gene: TRBD2; len: 17; abundance: NA; j_gene: TRBJ2-5; CDR3aa: CASSLVPAGGPQETQYF; CDR3nt: TGTGCCAGCAGCTTAGTACCAGCGGGAGGGCCCCAAGAGACCCAGTACTTC
v_gene: TRBV5-1; d_gene: TRBD1; len: 14; abundance: NA; j_gene: TRBJ2-5; CDR3aa: CASSYRGPEETQYF; CDR3nt: TGCGCCAGCAGCTATAGGGGGCCCGAAGAGACCCAGTACTTC
v_gene: TRBV5-4; d_gene: NA; len: 13; abundance: NA; j_gene: TRBJ2-5; CDR3aa: CASTSRGQETQYF; CDR3nt: TGTGCCAGCACTTCCAGGGGCCAAGAGACCCAGTACTTC
v_gene: TRBV7-8; d_gene: NA; len: 14; abundance: once; j_gene: TRBJ1-6; CDR3aa: CASSLGGAGPPLHF; CDR3nt: TGTGCCAGCAGCCTGGGTGGGGCAGGGCCACCCCTCCACTTT
v_gene: TRBV27; d_gene: NA; len: 15; abundance: NA; j_gene: TRBJ1-2; CDR3aa: CASTASNRIGYGYTF; CDR3nt: TGTGCCAGCACCGCTTCAAACAGGATAGGCTATGGCTACACCTTC
v_gene: TRBV6-5; d_gene: NA; len: 13; abundance: NA; j_gene: TRBJ2-5; CDR3aa: CASKKRDQETQYF; CDR3nt: TGTGCCAGCAAGAAACGGGACCAAGAGACCCAGTACTTC
v_gene: TRBV2; d_gene: NA; len: 14; abundance: NA; j_gene: TRBJ1-3; CDR3aa: CASRSGNSGNTIYF; CDR3nt: TGTGCCAGCAGAAGCGGGAACTCTGGAAACACCATATATTTT
v_gene: TRBV28; d_gene: TRBD2; len: 15; abundance: NA; j_gene: TRBJ2-7; CDR3aa: CASSQLAGASYEQYF; CDR3nt: TGTGCCAGCAGTCAACTAGCGGGGGCGTCCTACGAGCAGTACTTC
v_gene: TRBV15; d_gene: NA; len: 16; abundance: NA; j_gene: TRBJ1-4; CDR3aa: CATSREDRGAREKLFF; CDR3nt: TGTGCCACCAGCAGAGAGGATCGGGGGGCTAGGGAAAAACTGTTTTTT
v_gene: TRBV11-2; d_gene: NA; len: 14; abundance: NA; j_gene: TRBJ1-1; CDR3aa: CASSLVPRGTEAFF; CDR3nt: TGTGCCAGCAGCTTAGTTCCCCGGGGTACTGAAGCTTTCTTT
v_gene: TRBV5-6; d_gene: NA; len: 15; abundance: NA; j_gene: TRBJ2-7; CDR3aa: CASSLSSLGTYEQYF; CDR3nt: TGTGCCAGCAGCTTGTCGTCTCTGGGCACCTACGAGCAGTACTTC
v_gene: TRBV18; d_gene: TRBD2; len: 15; abundance: NA; j_gene: TRBJ2-1; CDR3aa: CASSPTASGSNEQFF; CDR3nt: TGTGCCAGCTCCCCGACAGCTAGCGGGAGCAATGAGCAGTTCTTC
v_gene: TRBV6-5; d_gene: NA; len: 12; abundance: NA; j_gene: TRBJ1-2; CDR3aa: CASSSGAYGYTF; CDR3nt: TGTGCCAGCAGCTCAGGGGCTTATGGCTACACCTTC
v_gene: TRBV29-1; d_gene: NA; len: 14; abundance: NA; j_gene: TRBJ1-2; CDR3aa: CSVRAQLLNYGYTF; CDR3nt: TGCAGCGTAAGAGCACAGCTACTCAACTATGGCTACACCTTC
v_gene: TRBV5-1; d_gene: NA; len: 16; abundance: NA; j_gene: TRBJ2-2; CDR3aa: CASWGTGSPGAGELFF; CDR3nt: TGCGCCAGCTGGGGAACAGGTTCCCCTGGGGCCGGGGAGCTGTTTTTT
v_gene: TRBV18; d_gene: NA; len: 14; abundance: NA; j_gene: TRBJ2-7; CDR3aa: CASSPLAGSYEQYF; CDR3nt: TGTGCCAGCTCACCTCTCGCGGGGTCCTACGAGCAGTACTTC
v_gene: TRBV7-3; d_gene: NA; len: 15; abundance: once; j_gene: TRBJ2-3; CDR3aa: CASSKGDRATDTQYF; CDR3nt: TGTGCCAGCAGTAAAGGAGACAGAGCCACAGATACGCAGTATTTT
v_gene: TRBV25-1; d_gene: NA; len: 14; abundance: NA; j_gene: TRBJ2-7; CDR3aa: CASPPGRTIVEQYF; CDR3nt: TGTGCCAGCCCCCCAGGGCGTACAATAGTCGAGCAGTACTTC
v_gene: TRBV5-4; d_gene: TRBD2; len: 14; abundance: NA; j_gene: TRBJ2-3; CDR3aa: CASSFSGGTDTQYF; CDR3nt: TGTGCCAGCAGCTTTAGCGGGGGCACAGATACGCAGTATTTT
v_gene: TRBV12-3/TRBV12-4; d_gene: NA; len: 12; abundance: NA; j_gene: TRBJ2-1; CDR3aa: CASSLDETRKFF; CDR3nt: TGTGCCAGCAGTTTAGATGAGACTCGGAAGTTCTTC
v_gene: TRBV19; d_gene: NA; len: 16; abundance: NA; j_gene: TRBJ1-2; CDR3aa: CASATLLKRGLGGYTF; CDR3nt: TGTGCCAGCGCGACCCTCCTTAAGCGGGGTTTGGGCGGCTACACCTTC
v_gene: TRBV6-2/TRBV6-3; d_gene: TRBD1; len: 15; abundance: NA; j_gene: TRBJ2-7; CDR3aa: CASSPSGTGTYEQYF; CDR3nt: TGTGCCAGCAGCCCATCCGGGACAGGGACCTACGAGCAGTACTTC
v_gene: TRBV7-2; d_gene: TRBD2; len: 16; abundance: NA; j_gene: TRBJ2-1; CDR3aa: CASSPQAGLENNEQFF; CDR3nt: TGTGCCAGCAGCCCGCAGGCGGGACTAGAGAACAATGAGCAGTTCTTC
v_gene: TRBV6-5; d_gene: TRBD1; len: 16; abundance: NA; j_gene: TRBJ1-4; CDR3aa: CASSYSSGGLMKKLFF; CDR3nt: TGTGCCAGCAGTTACTCGTCAGGGGGCCTAATGAAAAAACTGTTTTTT
v_gene: TRBV21-1; d_gene: NA; len: 16; abundance: NA; j_gene: TRBJ2-2; CDR3aa: CASSSKGGPNTGELFF; CDR3nt: TGTGCCAGCAGCTCGAAAGGCGGGCCGAACACCGGGGAGCTGTTTTTT
v_gene: TRBV19; d_gene: NA; len: 15; abundance: NA; j_gene: TRBJ1-1; CDR3aa: CASSILAGSHTEAFF; CDR3nt: TGTGCCAGTAGTATACTGGCGGGCTCGCACACTGAAGCTTTCTTT
v_gene: TRBV7-2; d_gene: TRBD2; len: 13; abundance: NA; j_gene: TRBJ2-1; CDR3aa: CASSWDYYNEQFF; CDR3nt: TGTGCCAGCAGCTGGGACTATTACAATGAGCAGTTCTTC
v_gene: TRBV2; d_gene: NA; len: 14; abundance: NA; j_gene: TRBJ2-3; CDR3aa: CASTMISGADTQYF; CDR3nt: TGTGCCAGCACCATGATTAGCGGTGCTGATACGCAGTATTTT
v_gene: TRBV15; d_gene: NA; len: 13; abundance: NA; j_gene: TRBJ2-5; CDR3aa: CATSRDKQETQYF; CDR3nt: TGTGCCACCAGCAGAGACAAACAAGAGACCCAGTACTTC
v_gene: TRBV7-8; d_gene: NA; len: 13; abundance: NA; j_gene: TRBJ1-2; CDR3aa: CASSPWDIYGYTF; CDR3nt: TGTGCCAGCAGCCCCTGGGACATCTATGGCTACACCTTC
v_gene: TRBV7-9; d_gene: NA; len: 15; abundance: NA; j_gene: TRBJ2-3; CDR3aa: CASSPTPGGTDTQYF; CDR3nt: TGTGCCAGCAGCCCCACCCCGGGGGGCACAGATACGCAGTATTTT
v_gene: TRBV30; d_gene: TRBD1; len: 16; abundance: few; j_gene: TRBJ1-4; CDR3aa: CAWSPFGQGMGEKLFF; CDR3nt: TGTGCCTGGAGTCCGTTTGGACAGGGCATGGGCGAAAAACTGTTTTTT
v_gene: TRBV3-1/TRBV3-2; d_gene: TRBD2; len: 19; abundance: NA; j_gene: TRBJ2-1; CDR3aa: CASSRTSGGAVSSYNEQFF; CDR3nt: TGTGCCAGCAGCCGGACTAGCGGGGGGGCGGTAAGTTCCTACAATGAGCAGTTCTTC
v_gene: TRBV18; d_gene: TRBD2; len: 14; abundance: NA; j_gene: TRBJ2-7; CDR3aa: CASSPPGGSYEQYF; CDR3nt: TGTGCCAGCTCACCTCCCGGGGGGTCCTACGAGCAGTACTTC
v_gene: TRBV7-2; d_gene: NA; len: 14; abundance: NA; j_gene: TRBJ1-4; CDR3aa: CASSLATNNEKLFF; CDR3nt: TGTGCCAGCAGCTTAGCCACTAATAATGAAAAACTGTTTTTT
v_gene: TRBV28; d_gene: NA; len: 14; abundance: NA; j_gene: TRBJ1-4; CDR3aa: CASSKRRTYEKLFF; CDR3nt: TGTGCCAGCAGCAAAAGGAGAACCTATGAAAAACTGTTTTTT
v_gene: TRBV24-1; d_gene: NA; len: 12; abundance: NA; j_gene: TRBJ2-7; CDR3aa: CATQGSSYEQYF; CDR3nt: TGTGCCACCCAGGGGTCGTCCTACGAGCAGTACTTC